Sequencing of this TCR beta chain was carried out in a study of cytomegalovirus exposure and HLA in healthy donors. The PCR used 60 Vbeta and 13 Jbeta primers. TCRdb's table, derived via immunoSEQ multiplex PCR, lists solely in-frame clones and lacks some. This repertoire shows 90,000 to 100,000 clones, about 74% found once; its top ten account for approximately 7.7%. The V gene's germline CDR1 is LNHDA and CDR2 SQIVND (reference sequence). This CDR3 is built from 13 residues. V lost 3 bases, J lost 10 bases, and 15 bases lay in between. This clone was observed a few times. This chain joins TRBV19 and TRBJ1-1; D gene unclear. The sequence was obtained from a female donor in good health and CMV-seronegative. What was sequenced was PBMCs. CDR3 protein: CASSIDPGEGAFF. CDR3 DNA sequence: TGTGCCAGTAGTATCGACCCCGGAGAGGGAGCTTTCTTT. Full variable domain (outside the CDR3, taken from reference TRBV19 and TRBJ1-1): DGGITQSPKYLFRKEGQNVTLSCEQNLNHDAMYWYRQDPGQGLRLIYYSQIVNDFQKGDIAEGYSVSREKKESFPLTVTSAQKNPTAFYLCASSIDPGEGAFFGQGTRLTVV.